This T cell receptor (beta chain) emerged from a study of blood T cell repertoires in COVID-19. Study overall: Samples came from the United States, Italy and Spain, spanning acute and convalescent COVID-19. PBMCs, B-cell-depleted T cells, or T cells provided the cDNA or gDNA that made up the material.

Original processing methods: Reference gene primer amplification gave nucleated cell count estimates. Measured with immunoSEQ multiplex PCR; TCRdb has only the in-frame clones, and not every one. The V and J calls and the clone size are those of that table, but D and trimming were determined from the DNA. Of approximately 150,000 clones listed, 80% to 90% are singletons. After removal of 7 bases from V and 2 bases from J, the junction contained 3 bases not matched to a gene. This CDR3 is 13 amino acids long. Germline lookup yields CDR1 MNHEY and CDR2 SVGAGI. Only one count was recorded for this clone.

This clonotype was obtained from an older man with acute or convalescent COVID-19. Sequencing input: peripheral blood. The chain employs TRBV6-5 and TRBJ2-7, with 9 bases identical to TRBD1. CDR3 residues: CASKGTGTYEQYF. The CDR3 region has the DNA TGTGCCAGCAAAGGGACAGGGACCTACGAGCAGTACTTC.